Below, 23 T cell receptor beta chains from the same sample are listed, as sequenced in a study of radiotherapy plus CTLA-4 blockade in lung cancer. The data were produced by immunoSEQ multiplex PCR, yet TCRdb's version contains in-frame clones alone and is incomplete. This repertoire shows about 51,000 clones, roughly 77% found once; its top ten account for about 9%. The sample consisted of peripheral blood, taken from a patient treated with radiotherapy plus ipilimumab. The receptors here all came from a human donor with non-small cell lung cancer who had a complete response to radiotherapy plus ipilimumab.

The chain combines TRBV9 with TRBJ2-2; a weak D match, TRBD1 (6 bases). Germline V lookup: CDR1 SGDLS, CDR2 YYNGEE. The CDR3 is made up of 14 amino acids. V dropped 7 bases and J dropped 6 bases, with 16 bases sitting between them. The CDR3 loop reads CASCRQVGAGELFF. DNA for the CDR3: TGTGCCAGCTGCAGACAGGTTGGGGCCGGGGAGCTGTTTTTT.

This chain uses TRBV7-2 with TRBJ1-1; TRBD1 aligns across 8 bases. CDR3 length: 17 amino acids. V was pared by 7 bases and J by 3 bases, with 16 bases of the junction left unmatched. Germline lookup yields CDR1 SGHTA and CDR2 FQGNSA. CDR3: CASTELKTGGSDTEAFF. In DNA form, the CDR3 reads TGTGCCAGCACCGAACTAAAAACAGGGGGTTCCGACACTGAAGCTTTCTTT.

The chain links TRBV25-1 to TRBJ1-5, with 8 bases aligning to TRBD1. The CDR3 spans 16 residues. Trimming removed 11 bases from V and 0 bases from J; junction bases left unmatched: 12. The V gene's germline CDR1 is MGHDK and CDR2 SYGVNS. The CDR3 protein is CASQGGTIYSNQPQHF. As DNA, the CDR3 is TGTGCCTCACAGGGGGGGACAATTTATAGCAATCAGCCCCAGCATTTT.

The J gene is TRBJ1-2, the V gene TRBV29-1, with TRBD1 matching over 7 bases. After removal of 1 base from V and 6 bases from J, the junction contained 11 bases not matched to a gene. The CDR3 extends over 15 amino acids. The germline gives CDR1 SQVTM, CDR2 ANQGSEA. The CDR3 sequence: CSVEVPGQLANGYTF. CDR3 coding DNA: TGCAGCGTTGAAGTTCCGGGACAGCTCGCTAATGGCTACACCTTC.

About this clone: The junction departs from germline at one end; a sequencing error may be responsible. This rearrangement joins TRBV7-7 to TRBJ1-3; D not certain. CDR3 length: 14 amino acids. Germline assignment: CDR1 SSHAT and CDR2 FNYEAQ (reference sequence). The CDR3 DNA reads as TGTGCTAGCAGTCCAGAACCCTCTGGAAACACCATATATTTT. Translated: CASSPEPSGNTIYF. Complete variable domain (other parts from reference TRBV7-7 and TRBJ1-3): GAGVSQSPRYKVTKRGQDVTLRCDPISSHATLYWYQQALGQGPEFLTYFNYEAQPDKSGLPSDRFSAERPEGSISTLTIQRTEQRDSAMYRCASSPEPSGNTIYFGEGSWLTVV.

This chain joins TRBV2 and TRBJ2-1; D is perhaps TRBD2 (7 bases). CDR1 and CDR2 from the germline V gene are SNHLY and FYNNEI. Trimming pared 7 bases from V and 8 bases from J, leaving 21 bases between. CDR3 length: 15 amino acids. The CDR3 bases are TGTGCCAGCACCACCCAAGGGGGGGGAGTACATGAGCAGTTCTTC. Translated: CASTTQGGGVHEQFF.

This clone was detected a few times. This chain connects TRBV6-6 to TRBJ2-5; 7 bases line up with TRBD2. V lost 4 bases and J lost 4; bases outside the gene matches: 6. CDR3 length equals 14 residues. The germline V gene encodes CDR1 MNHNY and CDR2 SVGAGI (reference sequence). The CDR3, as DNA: TGTGCCAGCAGTTCGGGACGGGAGGTAGAGACCCAGTACTTC. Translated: CASSSGREVETQYF.

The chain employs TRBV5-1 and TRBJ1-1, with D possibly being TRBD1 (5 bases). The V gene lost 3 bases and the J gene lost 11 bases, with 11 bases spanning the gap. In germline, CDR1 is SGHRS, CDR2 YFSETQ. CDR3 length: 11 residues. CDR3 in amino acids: CASSSGLAAFF. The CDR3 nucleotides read TGCGCCAGCAGCTCAGGGCTAGCGGCTTTCTTT. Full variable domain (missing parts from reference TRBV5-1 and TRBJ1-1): KAGVTQTPRYLIKTRGQQVTLSCSPISGHRSVSWYQQTPGQGLQFLFEYFSETQRNKGNFPGRFSGRQFSNSRSEMNVSTLELGDSALYLCASSSGLAAFFGQGTRLTVV.

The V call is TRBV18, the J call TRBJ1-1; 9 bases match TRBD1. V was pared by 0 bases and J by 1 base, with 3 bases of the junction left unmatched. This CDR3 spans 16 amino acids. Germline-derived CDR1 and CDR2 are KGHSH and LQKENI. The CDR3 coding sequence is TGTGCCAGCTCACCACCGGGGACAGGGCCGAACACTGAAGCTTTCTTT. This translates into CASSPPGTGPNTEAFF. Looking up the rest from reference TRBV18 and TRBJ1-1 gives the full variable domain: NAGVMQNPRHLVRRRGQEARLRCSPMKGHSHVYWYRQLPEEGLKFMVYLQKENIIDESGMPKERFSAEFPKEGPSILRIQQVVRGDSAAYFCASSPPGTGPNTEAFFGQGTRLTVV.

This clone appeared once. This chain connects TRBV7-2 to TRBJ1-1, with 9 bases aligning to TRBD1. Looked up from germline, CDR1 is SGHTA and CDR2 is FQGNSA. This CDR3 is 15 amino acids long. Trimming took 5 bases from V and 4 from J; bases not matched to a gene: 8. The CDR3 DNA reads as TGTGCCAGCAGCCCTACCGGGGACAGGGTCACTGAAGCTTTCTTT. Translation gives CASSPTGDRVTEAFF.

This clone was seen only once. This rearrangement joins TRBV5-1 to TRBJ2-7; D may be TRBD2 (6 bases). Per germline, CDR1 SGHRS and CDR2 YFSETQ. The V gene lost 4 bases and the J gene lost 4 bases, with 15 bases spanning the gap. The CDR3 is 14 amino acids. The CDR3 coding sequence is TGCGCCAGCAGCGAAGGGACGGGGGTATACGAGCAGTACTTC. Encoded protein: CASSEGTGVYEQYF.

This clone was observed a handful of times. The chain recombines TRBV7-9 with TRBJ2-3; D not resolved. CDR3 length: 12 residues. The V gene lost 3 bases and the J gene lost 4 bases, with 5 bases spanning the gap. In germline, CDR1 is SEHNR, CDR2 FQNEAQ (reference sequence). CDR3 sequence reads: CASSLSSDTQYF. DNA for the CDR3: TGTGCCAGCAGCTTGTCGTCAGATACGCAGTATTTT.

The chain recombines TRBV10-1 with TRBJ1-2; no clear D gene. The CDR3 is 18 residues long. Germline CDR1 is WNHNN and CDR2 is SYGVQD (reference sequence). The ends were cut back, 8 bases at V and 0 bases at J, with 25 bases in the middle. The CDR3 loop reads CASPGLRAALDTNYGYTF. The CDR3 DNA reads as TGCGCCAGCCCCGGTCTGAGGGCGGCCCTTGATACTAACTATGGCTACACCTTC.

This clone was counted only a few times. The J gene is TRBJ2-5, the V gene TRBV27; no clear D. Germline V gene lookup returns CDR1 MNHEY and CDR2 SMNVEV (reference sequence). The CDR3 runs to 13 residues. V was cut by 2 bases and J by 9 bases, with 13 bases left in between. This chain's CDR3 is CASSLRWNEAQYF. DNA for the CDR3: TGTGCCAGCAGTTTAAGGTGGAACGAGGCCCAGTACTTC.

DNA for the CDR3: TGTGCCAGCACAGAGGTCAATGAGCAGTTCTTC. This translates into CASTEVNEQFF. The chain uses TRBV6-6 and TRBJ2-1; no clear D. From germline, CDR1 is MNHNY and CDR2 SVGAGI (reference sequence). The CDR3 sequence is 11 residues long. The germline V and J ends were trimmed by 7 bases and 6 bases, with 7 bases remaining between them.

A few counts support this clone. The CDR3 is CASSRGDRTYNEQFF. As DNA, the CDR3 is TGTGCCAGCAGTAGGGGGGACAGGACCTACAATGAGCAGTTCTTC. This chain joins TRBV2 and TRBJ2-1; 8 bases map to TRBD1. The CDR3 is 15 residues long. J gave up 2 bases and V 5 bases, and 5 bases lay outside the gene matches. Germline loops: CDR1 SNHLY, CDR2 FYNNEI. The variable domain in full, with the rest retrieved from reference TRBV2 and TRBJ2-1, is EPEVTQTPSHQVTQMGQEVILRCVPISNHLYFYWYRQILGQKVEFLVSFYNNEISEKSEIFDDQFSVERPDGSNFTLKIRSTKLEDSAMYFCASSRGDRTYNEQFFGPGTRLTVL.

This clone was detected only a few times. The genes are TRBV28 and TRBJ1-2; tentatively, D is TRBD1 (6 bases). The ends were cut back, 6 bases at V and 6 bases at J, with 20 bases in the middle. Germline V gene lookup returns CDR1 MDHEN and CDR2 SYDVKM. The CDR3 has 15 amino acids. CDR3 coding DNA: TGTGCCAGCAGCCTCCACAGGGCGTCCCGGGATGGCTACACCTTC. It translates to CASSLHRASRDGYTF.

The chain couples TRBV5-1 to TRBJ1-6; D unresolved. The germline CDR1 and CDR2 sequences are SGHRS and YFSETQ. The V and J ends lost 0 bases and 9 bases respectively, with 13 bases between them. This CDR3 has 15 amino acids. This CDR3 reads CASSLGGRNTSPLHF. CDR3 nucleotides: TGCGCCAGCAGCTTGGGAGGGCGAAACACTTCACCCCTCCACTTT.

CDR3 DNA: TGTGCCAGCAGCGCGCAGGGCAGGACTAACTATGGCTACACCTTC. This sequence encodes CASSAQGRTNYGYTF. J is TRBJ1-2 and V is TRBV9; possibly TRBD1 for D (5 bases). The CDR3 runs 15 residues. Germline CDR1 SGDLS, CDR2 YYNGEE. The V end was cut by 3 bases, the J end by 0 bases, with 12 bases between. Full variable domain (outside the CDR3, taken from reference TRBV9 and TRBJ1-2): DSGVTQTPKHLITATGQRVTLRCSPRSGDLSVYWYQQSLDQGLQFLIQYYNGEERAKGNILERFSAQQFPDLHSELNLSSLELGDSALYFCASSAQGRTNYGYTFGSGTRLTVV.

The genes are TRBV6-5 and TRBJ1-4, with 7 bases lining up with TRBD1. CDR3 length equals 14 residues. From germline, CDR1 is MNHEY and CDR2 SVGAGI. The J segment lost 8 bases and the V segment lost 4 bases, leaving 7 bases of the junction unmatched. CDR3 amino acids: CASSFGTAAEKLFF. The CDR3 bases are TGTGCCAGCAGTTTTGGGACAGCGGCGGAAAAACTGTTTTTT.

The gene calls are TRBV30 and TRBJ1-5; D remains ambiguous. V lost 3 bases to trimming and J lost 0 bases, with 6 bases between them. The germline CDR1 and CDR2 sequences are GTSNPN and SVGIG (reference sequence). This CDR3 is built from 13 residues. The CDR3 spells CAWSQYSNQPQHF. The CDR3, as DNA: TGTGCCTGGAGCCAGTATAGCAATCAGCCCCAGCATTTT.

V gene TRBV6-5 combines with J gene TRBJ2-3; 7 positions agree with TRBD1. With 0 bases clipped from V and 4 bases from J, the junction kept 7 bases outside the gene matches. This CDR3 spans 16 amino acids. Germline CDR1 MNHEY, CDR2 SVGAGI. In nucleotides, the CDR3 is TGTGCCAGCAGTTACTCGGACAGGAAAGGGGCAGATACGCAGTATTTT. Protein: CASSYSDRKGADTQYF.

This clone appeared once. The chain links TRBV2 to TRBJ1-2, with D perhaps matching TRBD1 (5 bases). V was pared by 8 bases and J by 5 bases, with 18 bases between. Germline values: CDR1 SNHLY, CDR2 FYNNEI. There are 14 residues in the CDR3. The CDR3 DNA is TGTGCCAGCTCAGGTTCAACAGGAGCTTATGGCTACACCTTC. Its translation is CASSGSTGAYGYTF.